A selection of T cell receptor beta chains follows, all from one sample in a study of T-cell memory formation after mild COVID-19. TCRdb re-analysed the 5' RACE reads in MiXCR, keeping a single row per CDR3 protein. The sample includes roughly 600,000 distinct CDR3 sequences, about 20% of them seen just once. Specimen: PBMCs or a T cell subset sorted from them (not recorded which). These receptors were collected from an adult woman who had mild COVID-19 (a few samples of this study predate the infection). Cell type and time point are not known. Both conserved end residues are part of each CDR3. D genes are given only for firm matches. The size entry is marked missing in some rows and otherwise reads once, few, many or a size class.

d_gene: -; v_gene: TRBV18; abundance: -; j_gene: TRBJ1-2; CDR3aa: CASSPRNGDYGYTF; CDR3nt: TGTGCCAGCTCACCAAGGAATGGGGACTATGGCTACACCTTC
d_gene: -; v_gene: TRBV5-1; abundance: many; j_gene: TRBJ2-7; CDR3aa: CASSLAYRDPTRQYF; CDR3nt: TGCGCCAGCAGCTTGGCCTACAGGGATCCCACCCGGCAGTACTTC
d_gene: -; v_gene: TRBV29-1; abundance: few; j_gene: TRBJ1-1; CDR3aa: CSVEGRTDKGTEAFF; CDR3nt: TGCAGCGTTGAAGGTAGGACCGATAAAGGCACTGAAGCTTTCTTT
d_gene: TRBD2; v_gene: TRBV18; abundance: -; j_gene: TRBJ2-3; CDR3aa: CASSPLPVSGGSTDTQYF; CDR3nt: TGTGCCAGCTCACCACTCCCCGTCAGCGGGGGGAGCACAGATACGCAGTATTTT
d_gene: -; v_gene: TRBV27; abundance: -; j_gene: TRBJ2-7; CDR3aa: CASMGVNEQYF; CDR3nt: TGTGCCAGCATGGGAGTGAACGAGCAGTACTTC
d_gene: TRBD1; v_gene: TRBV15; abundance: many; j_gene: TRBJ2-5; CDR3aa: CATSRASGQHDHETQYF; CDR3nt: TGTGCCACCAGCAGAGCCTCGGGACAGCACGATCATGAGACCCAGTACTTC
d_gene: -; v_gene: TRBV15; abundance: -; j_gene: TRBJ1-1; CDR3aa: CATSIRDSNTEAFF; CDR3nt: TGTGCCACCAGCATCAGGGACTCGAACACTGAAGCTTTCTTT
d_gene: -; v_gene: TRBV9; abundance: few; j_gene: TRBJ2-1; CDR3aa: CASSVGVRNEQFF; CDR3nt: TGTGCCAGCAGCGTAGGGGTGCGGAATGAGCAGTTCTTC
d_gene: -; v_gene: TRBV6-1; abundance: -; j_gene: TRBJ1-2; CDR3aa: CASSEEYGYTF; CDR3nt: TGTGCCAGCAGTGAAGAATATGGCTACACCTTC
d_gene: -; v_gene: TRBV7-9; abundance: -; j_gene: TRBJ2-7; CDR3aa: CASSPGTVEEQYF; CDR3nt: TGTGCCAGCAGCCCCGGGACCGTGGAAGAGCAGTACTTC
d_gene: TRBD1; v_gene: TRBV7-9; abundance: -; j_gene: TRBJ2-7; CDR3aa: CASSGAGTGFYEQYF; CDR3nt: TGTGCCAGCAGCGGAGCCGGGACAGGGTTTTACGAGCAGTACTTC